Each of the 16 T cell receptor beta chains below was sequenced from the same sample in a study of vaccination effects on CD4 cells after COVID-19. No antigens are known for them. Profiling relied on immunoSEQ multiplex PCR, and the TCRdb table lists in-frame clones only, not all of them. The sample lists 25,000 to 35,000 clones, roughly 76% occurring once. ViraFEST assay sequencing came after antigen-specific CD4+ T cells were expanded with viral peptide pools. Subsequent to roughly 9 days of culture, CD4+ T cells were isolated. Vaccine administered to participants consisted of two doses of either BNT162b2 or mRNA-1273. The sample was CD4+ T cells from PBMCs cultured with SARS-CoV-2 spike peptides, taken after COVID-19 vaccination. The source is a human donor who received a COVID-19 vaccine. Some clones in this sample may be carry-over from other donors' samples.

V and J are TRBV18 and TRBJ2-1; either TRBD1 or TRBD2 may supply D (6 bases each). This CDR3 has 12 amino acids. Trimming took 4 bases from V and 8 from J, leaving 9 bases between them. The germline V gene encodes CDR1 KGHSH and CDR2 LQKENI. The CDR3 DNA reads TGTGCCAGCTCACGTAGGGGGGATGAGCAGTTCTTC. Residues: CASSRRGDEQFF.

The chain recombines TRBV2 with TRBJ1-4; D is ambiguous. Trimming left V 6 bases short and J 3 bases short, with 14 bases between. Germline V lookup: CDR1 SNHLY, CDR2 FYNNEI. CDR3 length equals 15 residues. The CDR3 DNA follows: TGTGCCAGCAGGACCCCTAGGGTGGCTAATGAAAAACTGTTTTTT. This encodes CASRTPRVANEKLFF.

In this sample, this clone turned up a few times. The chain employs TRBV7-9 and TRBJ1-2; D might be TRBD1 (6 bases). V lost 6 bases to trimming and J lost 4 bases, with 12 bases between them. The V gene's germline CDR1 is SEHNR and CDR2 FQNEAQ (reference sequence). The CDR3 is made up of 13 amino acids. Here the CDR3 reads CASRTGGAYGYTF. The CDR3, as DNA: TGTGCCAGCAGAACCGGGGGGGCCTATGGCTACACCTTC.

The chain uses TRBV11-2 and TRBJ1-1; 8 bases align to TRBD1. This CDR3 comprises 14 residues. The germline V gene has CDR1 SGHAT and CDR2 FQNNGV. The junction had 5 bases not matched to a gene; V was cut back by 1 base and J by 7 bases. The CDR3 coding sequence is TGTGCCAGCAGCTTAGCCGGGACAGGCTATGAAGCTTTCTTT. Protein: CASSLAGTGYEAFF.

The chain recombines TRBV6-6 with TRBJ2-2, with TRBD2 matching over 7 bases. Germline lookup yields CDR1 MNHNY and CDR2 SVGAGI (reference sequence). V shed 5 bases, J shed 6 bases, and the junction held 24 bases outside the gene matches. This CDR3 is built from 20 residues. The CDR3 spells CASSPYRLAGRKEDAGELFF. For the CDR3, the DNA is TGTGCCAGCAGTCCATATAGACTAGCCGGCCGGAAGGAAGACGCCGGGGAGCTGTTTTTT.

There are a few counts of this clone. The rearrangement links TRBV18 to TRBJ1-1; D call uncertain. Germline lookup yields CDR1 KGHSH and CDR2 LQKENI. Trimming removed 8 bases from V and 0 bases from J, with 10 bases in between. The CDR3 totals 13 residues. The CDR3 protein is CASHGNMNTEAFF. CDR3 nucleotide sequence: TGTGCCAGCCATGGGAACATGAACACTGAAGCTTTCTTT.

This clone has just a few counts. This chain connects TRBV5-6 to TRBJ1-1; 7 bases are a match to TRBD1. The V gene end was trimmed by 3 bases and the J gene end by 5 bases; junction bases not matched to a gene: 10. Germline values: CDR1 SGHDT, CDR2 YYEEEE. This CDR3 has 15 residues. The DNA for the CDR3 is TGTGCCAGCAGCTACGGCGGCCAGGGGGGTACTGAAGCTTTCTTT. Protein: CASSYGGQGGTEAFF.

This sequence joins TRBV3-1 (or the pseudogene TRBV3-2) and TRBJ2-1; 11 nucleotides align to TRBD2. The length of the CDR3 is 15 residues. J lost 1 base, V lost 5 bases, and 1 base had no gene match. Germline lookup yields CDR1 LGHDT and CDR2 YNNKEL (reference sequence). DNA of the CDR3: TGTGCCAGCAGCTCTAGCGGGGGGTCCTACAATGAGCAGTTCTTC. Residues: CASSSSGGSYNEQFF.

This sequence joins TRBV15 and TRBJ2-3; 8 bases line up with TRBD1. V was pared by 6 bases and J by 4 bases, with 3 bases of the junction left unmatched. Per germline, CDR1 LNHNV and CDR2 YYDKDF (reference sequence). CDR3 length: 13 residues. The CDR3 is CATRQGGPDTQYF. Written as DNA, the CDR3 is TGTGCCACCAGACAGGGGGGCCCAGATACGCAGTATTTT.

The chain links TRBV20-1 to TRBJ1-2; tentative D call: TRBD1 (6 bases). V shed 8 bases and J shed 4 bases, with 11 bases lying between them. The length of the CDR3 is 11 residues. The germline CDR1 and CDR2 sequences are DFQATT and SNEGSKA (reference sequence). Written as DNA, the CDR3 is TGCAGTTCCGGGGGCAGCTATGGCTACACCTTC. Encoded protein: CSSGGSYGYTF.

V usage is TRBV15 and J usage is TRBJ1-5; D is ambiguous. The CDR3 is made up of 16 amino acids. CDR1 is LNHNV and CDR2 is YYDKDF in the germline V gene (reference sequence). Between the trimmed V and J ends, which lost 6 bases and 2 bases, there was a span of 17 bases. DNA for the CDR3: TGTGCCACCAGATGGGCTACGGGAGATGGCAATCAGCCCCAGCATTTT. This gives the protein CATRWATGDGNQPQHF. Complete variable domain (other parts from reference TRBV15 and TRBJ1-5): DAMVIQNPRYQVTQFGKPVTLSCSQTLNHNVMYWYQQKSSQAPKLLFHYYDKDFNNEADTPDNFQSRRPNTSFCFLDIRSPGLGDTAMYLCATRWATGDGNQPQHFGDGTRLSIL.

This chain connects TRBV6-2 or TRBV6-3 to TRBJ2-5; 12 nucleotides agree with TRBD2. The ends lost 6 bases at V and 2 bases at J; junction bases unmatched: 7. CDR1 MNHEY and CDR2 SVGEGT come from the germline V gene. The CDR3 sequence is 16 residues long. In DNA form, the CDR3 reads TGTGCCAGCAGCATGGGGCTAGCGGGGGGGCAAGAGACCCAGTACTTC. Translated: CASSMGLAGGQETQYF.

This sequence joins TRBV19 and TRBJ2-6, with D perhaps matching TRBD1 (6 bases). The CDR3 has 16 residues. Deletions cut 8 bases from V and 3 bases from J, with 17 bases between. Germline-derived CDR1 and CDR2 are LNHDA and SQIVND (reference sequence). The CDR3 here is CASLQGTSLGANVLTF. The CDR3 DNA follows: TGTGCCAGTCTACAGGGAACCTCTCTTGGGGCCAACGTCCTGACTTTC.

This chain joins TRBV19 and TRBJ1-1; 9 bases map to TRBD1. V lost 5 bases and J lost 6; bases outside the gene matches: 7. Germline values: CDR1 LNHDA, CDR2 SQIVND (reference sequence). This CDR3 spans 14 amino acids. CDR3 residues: CASSHRGRDPEAFF. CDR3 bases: TGTGCCAGTAGTCACAGGGGGCGAGACCCTGAAGCTTTCTTT. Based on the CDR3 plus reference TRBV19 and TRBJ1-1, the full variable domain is DGGITQSPKYLFRKEGQNVTLSCEQNLNHDAMYWYRQDPGQGLRLIYYSQIVNDFQKGDIAEGYSVSREKKESFPLTVTSAQKNPTAFYLCASSHRGRDPEAFFGQGTRLTVV.

The CDR3 region has the DNA TGTGCCAGCAGCCCTCAGGGGGCCCTCGAAGCTTTCTTT. Its translation is CASSPQGALEAFF. This sequence joins TRBV12-3 or TRBV12-4 and TRBJ1-1, with 8 bases lining up with TRBD1. The CDR3 covers 13 residues. The V gene end was trimmed by 6 bases and the J gene end by 8 bases; junction bases not matched to a gene: 8.

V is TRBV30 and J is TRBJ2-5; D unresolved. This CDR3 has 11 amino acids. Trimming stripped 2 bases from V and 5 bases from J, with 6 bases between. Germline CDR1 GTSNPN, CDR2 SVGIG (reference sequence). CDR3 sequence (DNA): TGTGCCTGGAGTTCTTTGGAGACCCAGTACTTC. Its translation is CAWSSLETQYF.